This T cell receptor beta chain comes out of a study of sequential checkpoint blockade in melanoma. About the research overall: After nivolumab or ipilimumab alone, approximately 22 patients had week-13 rebiopsies. Study-wide results and limits: PD-L1 staining and CD8+ counts, not mutational load, tracked tumor T-cell clonality.

The treatment is: randomized to nivolumab then ipilimumab (arm A) or the reverse (arm B). DNA-damaging chemotherapy had not been given to any patient beforehand. Sequenced by immunoSEQ multiplex PCR; TCRdb stores in-frame clones only, minus some. Of about 4,100 clones listed, 20% to 25% are singletons. This CDR3 spans 15 amino acids. Trimming stripped 0 bases from V and 8 bases from J, with 14 bases between. CDR1 and CDR2 (germline): MNHGY, SAAAGT. Regarding this clone: The antigen is unknown.

The source of this sequence is a human donor with melanoma. The V and J genes are TRBV6-8 and TRBJ2-1; D might be TRBD2 (5 bases). Specimen: tumor tissue (inferred from file names), collected from a patient given nivolumab and ipilimumab in sequence. DNA for the CDR3: TGTGCCAGCAGTTACTCCGAACTAGGAGGCGATGAGCAGTTCTTC. Translating it yields CASSYSELGGDEQFF.